Presented here are 5 T cell receptor beta chains from one specimen sequenced in a study of cytomegalovirus exposure and HLA in healthy donors. 60 Vbeta and 13 Jbeta primers were used in PCR. Clones were read by immunoSEQ multiplex PCR, and TCRdb kept only the in-frame ones, dropping some. Counted here are 150,000 to 200,000 clones, approximately 77% occurring once; the ten biggest clones make up 2% to 2.5%. Sequencing used PBMCs. These receptors came from a man in his fifties in good health and CMV-seropositive.

The chain uses TRBV5-1 and TRBJ1-5; D not certain. The CDR3 is made up of 15 amino acids. Germline-derived CDR1 and CDR2 are SGHRS and YFSETQ. The V end lost 0 bases, the J end lost 2 bases, and 9 bases lay between the germline ends. CDR3 DNA: TGCGCCAGCAGCTTGGACCACAGTGGCAATCAGCCCCAGCATTTT. Protein: CASSLDHSGNQPQHF.

This clone was recorded only once. CDR3: CASSQSSRTGSTDTQYF. The CDR3 DNA follows: TGCGCCAGCAGCCAGTCAAGTCGGACAGGGAGCACAGATACGCAGTATTTT. This sequence joins TRBV4-3 and TRBJ2-3; 8 bases align to TRBD1. This CDR3 spans 17 amino acids. The germline V gene encodes CDR1 LGHNA and CDR2 YSLEER. The V and J ends lost 3 bases and 0 bases, in that order; junction bases with no gene match: 8.

The table lists this clone with a count of one. The DNA for the CDR3 is TGTGCCAGCAGTGTACGGGGAGCGAACACCGGGGAGCTGTTTTTT. Protein product: CASSVRGANTGELFF. The V gene is TRBV6-1, the J gene TRBJ2-2; D is possibly TRBD2 (5 bases). The CDR3 has 15 amino acids. From germline, CDR1 is MNHNS and CDR2 SASEGT. V gave up 4 bases and J gave up 0 bases, with 9 bases separating them.

This clone was recorded a few times. The chain couples TRBV6-1 to TRBJ2-3, with TRBD2 identical over 12 bases. J was trimmed by 2 bases and V by 11 bases; bases with no gene match: 5. The CDR3 contains 14 residues. The germline V gene encodes CDR1 MNHNS and CDR2 SASEGT. CDR3 nucleotide sequence: TGTGCCGTTCGGACTAGCGGGGACACAGATACGCAGTATTTT. Translating it yields CAVRTSGDTDTQYF.

The chain links TRBV6-1 to TRBJ2-5; a possible D gene is TRBD1 (6 bases). V gave up 5 bases and J gave up 5 bases, with 9 bases separating them. The germline CDR1 and CDR2 sequences are MNHNS and SASEGT. This CDR3 has 12 residues. The CDR3 protein is CASSWGPETQYF. CDR3 in DNA: TGTGCCAGCAGTTGGGGGCCGGAGACCCAGTACTTC.